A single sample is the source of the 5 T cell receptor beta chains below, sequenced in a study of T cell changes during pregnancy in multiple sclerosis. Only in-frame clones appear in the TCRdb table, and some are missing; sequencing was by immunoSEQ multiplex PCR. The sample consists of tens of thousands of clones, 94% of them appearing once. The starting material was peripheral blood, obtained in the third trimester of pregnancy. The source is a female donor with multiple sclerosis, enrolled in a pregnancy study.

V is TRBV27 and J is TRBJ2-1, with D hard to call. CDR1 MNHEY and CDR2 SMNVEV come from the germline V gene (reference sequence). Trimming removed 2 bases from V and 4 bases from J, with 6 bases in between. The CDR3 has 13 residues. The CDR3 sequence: CASSLGQYNEQFF. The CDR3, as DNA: TGTGCCAGCAGTTTAGGGCAGTACAATGAGCAGTTCTTC.

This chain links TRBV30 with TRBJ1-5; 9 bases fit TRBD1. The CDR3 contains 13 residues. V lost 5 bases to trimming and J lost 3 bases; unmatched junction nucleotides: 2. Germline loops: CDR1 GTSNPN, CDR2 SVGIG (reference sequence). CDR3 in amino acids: CAWGQGPNQPQHF. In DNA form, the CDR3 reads TGTGCCTGGGGACAGGGGCCCAATCAGCCCCAGCATTTT. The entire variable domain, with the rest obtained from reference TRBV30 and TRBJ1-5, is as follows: SQTIHQWPATLVQPVGSPLSLECTVEGTSNPNLYWYRQAAGRGLQLLFYSVGIGQISSEVPQNLSASRPQDRQFILSSKKLLLSDSGFYLCAWGQGPNQPQHFGDGTRLSIL.

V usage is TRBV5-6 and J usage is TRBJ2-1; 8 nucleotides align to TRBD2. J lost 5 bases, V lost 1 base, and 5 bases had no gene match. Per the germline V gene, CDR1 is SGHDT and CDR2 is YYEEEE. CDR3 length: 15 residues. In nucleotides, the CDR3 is TGTGCCAGCAGCTTGATTCTAGCGGGTCACAATGAGCAGTTCTTC. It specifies CASSLILAGHNEQFF.

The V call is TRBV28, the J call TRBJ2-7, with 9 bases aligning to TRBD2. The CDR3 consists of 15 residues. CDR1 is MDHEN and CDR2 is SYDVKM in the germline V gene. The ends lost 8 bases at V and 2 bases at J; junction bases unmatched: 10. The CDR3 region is CASGGATSGAYEQYF. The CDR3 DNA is TGTGCCAGCGGAGGGGCGACTAGCGGAGCCTACGAGCAGTACTTC.

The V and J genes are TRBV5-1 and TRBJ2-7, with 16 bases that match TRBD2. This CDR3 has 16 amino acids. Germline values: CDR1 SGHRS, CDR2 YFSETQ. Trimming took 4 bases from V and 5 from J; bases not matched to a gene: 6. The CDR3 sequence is CASSGGTSGRADEQYF. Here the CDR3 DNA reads TGCGCCAGCAGCGGGGGGACTAGCGGGAGGGCTGACGAGCAGTACTTC.